The 16 T cell receptor beta chains in this list originate from one sample, sequenced in a study of CD8 T cells in ankylosing spondylitis. TCRdb recomputed calls from the 5' RACE reads with MiXCR, one row per CDR3 protein. The sample includes 340,000 or so distinct CDR3 sequences, roughly 15% of them seen just once. Sequenced: blood, either unsorted or a sorted T cell fraction (not recorded which). These receptors originate from a male donor with ankylosing spondylitis or in good health (not recorded which).

The gene calls are TRBV5-1 and TRBJ2-7; either TRBD1 or TRBD2 may supply D (5 bases each). Germline CDR1 SGHRS, CDR2 YFSETQ. CDR3 length: 13 amino acids. V shed 7 bases and J shed 7 bases, with 18 bases lying between them. CDR3: CASATGTTYEQYF. CDR3 sequence (DNA): TGCGCCAGCGCGACCGGGACCACGTATGAGCAGTACTTC.

The rearrangement joins TRBV12-3 or TRBV12-4 to TRBJ2-1; D not certain. The CDR3 covers 12 residues. Trimming left V 6 bases short and J 7 bases short, with 10 bases between. CDR3 bases: TGTGCCAGCAGGGAACCGGGTAATGAGCAGTTCTTC. Protein: CASREPGNEQFF.

The table lists this clonotype with a few counts. The gene calls are TRBV2 and TRBJ2-1, with 13 bases lining up with TRBD2. Per the germline V gene, CDR1 is SNHLY and CDR2 is FYNNEI. V lost 6 bases and J lost 7; bases outside the gene matches: 9. CDR3 length: 16 residues. CDR3 in amino acids: CASRARLAGGLNEQFF. The CDR3 region has the DNA TGTGCCAGCAGGGCTAGACTAGCGGGAGGTCTTAATGAGCAGTTCTTC.

This clonotype was observed a handful of times. The V gene is TRBV20-1, the J gene TRBJ2-2; 11 nucleotides align to TRBD2. The length of the CDR3 is 15 residues. CDR1 is DFQATT, CDR2 SNEGSKA, per germline (reference sequence). After removal of 2 bases from V and 5 bases from J, the junction contained 4 bases not matched to a gene. The CDR3 nucleotides read TGCAGTGCTAGAAGATCTAGCGGGGGGACCGGGGAGCTGTTTTTT. It codes for CSARRSSGGTGELFF.

The chain carries TRBV6-1 and TRBJ2-7; 7 nucleotides align to TRBD2. Germline CDR1 and CDR2: MNHNS and SASEGT. The CDR3 runs 15 residues. Trimming took 5 bases from V and 2 from J; bases not matched to a gene: 9. The CDR3, as DNA: TGTGCCAGCAGTCTTGGACTAGTCCGGACCTACGAGCAGTACTTC. Translated: CASSLGLVRTYEQYF.

A few counts support this clonotype. The genes are TRBV9 and TRBJ2-1; 11 positions match TRBD2. From germline, CDR1 is SGDLS and CDR2 YYNGEE. Trimming at V came to 0 bases and at J to 6 bases, leaving 2 bases not matched to a gene. This CDR3 has 15 residues. CDR3 DNA: TGTGCCAGCAGCGTAGATCTAGCGGGGGGCAATGAGCAGTTCTTC. Its protein product is CASSVDLAGGNEQFF.

CDR3 sequence reads: CASSYSEGSEAFF. In DNA form, the CDR3 reads TGTGCCAGCAGTTACTCTGAGGGATCTGAAGCTTTCTTT. This rearrangement joins TRBV6-6 to TRBJ1-1; the D is unclear. The V and J ends lost 0 bases and 6 bases respectively, with 8 bases between them. CDR3 length equals 13 residues. CDR1 is MNHNY and CDR2 is SVGAGI in the germline V gene (reference sequence).

This clonotype has just a few counts. The chain has TRBV12-3 or TRBV12-4 and TRBJ2-3, with TRBD2 identical over 9 bases. The ends lost 5 bases at V and 0 bases at J; junction bases unmatched: 6. The CDR3 spans 16 residues. Here the CDR3 DNA reads TGTGCCAGCAGTCGACGACTAGCGGCTAGCACAGATACGCAGTATTTT. Translating it yields CASSRRLAASTDTQYF.

This rearrangement joins TRBV5-1 to TRBJ2-5; D not certain. Trimming removed 2 bases at V and 5 bases at J, with 10 bases between. Germline lookup yields CDR1 SGHRS and CDR2 YFSETQ. This CDR3 spans 13 amino acids. As DNA, the CDR3 is TGCGCCAGCAGCTTTTTCAAGGGTGAGACCCAGTACTTC. Its translation: CASSFFKGETQYF.

Many counts were recorded for this clonotype. The chain employs TRBV6-1 and TRBJ2-1; a possible D gene is TRBD2 (6 bases). Germline V CDR1 and CDR2: MNHNS, SASEGT. This CDR3 comprises 15 residues. V lost 2 bases to trimming and J lost 3 bases, with 11 bases between them. CDR3: CASSEPWGDYNEQFF. CDR3 coding DNA: TGTGCCAGCAGTGAACCGTGGGGGGACTACAATGAGCAGTTCTTC.

There are a few counts of this clonotype. The rearrangement uses TRBV4-2 and TRBJ2-1, with TRBD2 identical over 11 bases. There are 18 residues in the CDR3. Germline CDR1 and CDR2: LGHNA and YNFKEQ. Germline trimming cut 4 bases from V and 0 bases from J; bases unmatched to any gene: 8. The CDR3 bases are TGTGCCAGCAGCCGCGGACTAGCGGGCCCAAGCTCCTACAATGAGCAGTTCTTC. Its translation is CASSRGLAGPSSYNEQFF.

This clonotype was detected many times. This chain uses TRBV10-3 with TRBJ1-4; no clear D. Germline CDR1 is ENHRY and CDR2 is SYGVKD. With 6 bases removed from V and 1 base from J, the gap between germline ends came to 9 bases. The CDR3 consists of 14 residues. This chain's CDR3 is CAISVGQTNEKLFF. CDR3 bases: TGTGCCATCAGCGTAGGGCAAACTAATGAAAAACTGTTTTTT.

This clonotype was picked up one time. The CDR3, as DNA: TGCGCCAGCTGGGAGGGCGACTCCTACGAGCAGTACTTC. Its translation is CASWEGDSYEQYF. The rearrangement uses TRBV5-1 and TRBJ2-7; TRBD2 matches at 7 bases. V lost 7 bases to trimming and J lost 0 bases; unmatched junction nucleotides: 4. This CDR3 comprises 13 residues. The germline gives CDR1 SGHRS, CDR2 YFSETQ.

This clonotype was recorded a few times. The V call is TRBV5-1, the J call TRBJ2-5, with D uncertain. V was clipped by 5 bases and J by 4 bases, with 21 bases between them. Looked up from germline, CDR1 is SGHRS and CDR2 is YFSETQ. This CDR3 contains 16 residues. The CDR3 region has the DNA TGCGCCAGCAGATCTAGTTCCGGGTCCTCGGGAGAGACCCAGTACTTC. Translated: CASRSSSGSSGETQYF.

This clonotype was seen a few times. The rearrangement uses TRBV5-1 and TRBJ2-7; 9 bases line up with TRBD2. In germline, CDR1 is SGHRS, CDR2 YFSETQ. The CDR3 covers 14 residues. Losses at the gene ends were 8 bases for V and 5 bases for J; bases not matched to a gene: 11. DNA for the CDR3: TGCGCCAGTTCGGCGGGGGGGATTAAGGACGAGCAGTACTTC. This gives the protein CASSAGGIKDEQYF.

This clonotype was recorded a few times. V and J are TRBV5-6 and TRBJ2-2, with D perhaps matching TRBD1 (6 bases). The CDR3 loop spans 14 amino acids. The ends were cut back, 2 bases at V and 8 bases at J, with 13 bases in the middle. From germline, CDR1 is SGHDT and CDR2 YYEEEE. The CDR3 here is CASSFLTGQGELFF. CDR3 nucleotide sequence: TGTGCCAGCAGCTTCCTGACAGGCCAGGGGGAGCTGTTTTTT.